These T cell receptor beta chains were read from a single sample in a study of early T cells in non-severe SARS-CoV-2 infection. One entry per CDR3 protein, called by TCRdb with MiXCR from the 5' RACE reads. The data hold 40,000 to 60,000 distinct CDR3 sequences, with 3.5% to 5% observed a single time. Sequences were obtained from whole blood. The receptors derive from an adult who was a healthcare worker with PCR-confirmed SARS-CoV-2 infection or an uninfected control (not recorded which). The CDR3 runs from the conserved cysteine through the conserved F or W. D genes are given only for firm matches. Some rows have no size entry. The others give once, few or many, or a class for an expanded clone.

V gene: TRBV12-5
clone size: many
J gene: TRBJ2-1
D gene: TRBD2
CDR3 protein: CASGLASGNEQFF
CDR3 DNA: TGTGCTAGTGGTTTGGCTAGCGGGAATGAGCAGTTCTTC

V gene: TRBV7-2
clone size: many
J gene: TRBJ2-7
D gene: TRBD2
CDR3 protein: CASSTGGSGTYEQYF
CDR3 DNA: TGTGCCAGCAGCACGGGGGGGTCAGGCACCTACGAGCAGTACTTC

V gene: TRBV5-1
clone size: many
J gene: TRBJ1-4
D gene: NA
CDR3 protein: CASGATPTREKLFF
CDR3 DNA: TGCGCCAGCGGAGCAACTCCTACCCGCGAAAAACTGTTTTTT

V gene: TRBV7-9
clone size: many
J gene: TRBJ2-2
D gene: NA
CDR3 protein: CASSLWILDTGELFF
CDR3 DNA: TGTGCCAGCAGCTTGTGGATATTAGACACCGGGGAGCTGTTTTTT

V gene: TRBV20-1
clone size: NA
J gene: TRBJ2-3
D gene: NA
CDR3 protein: CSARDPADARGDTQYF
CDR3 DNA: TGCAGTGCTAGAGATCCCGCGGATGCCCGGGGAGATACGCAGTATTTT

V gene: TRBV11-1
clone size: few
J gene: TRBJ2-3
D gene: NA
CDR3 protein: CASSLAASYTDTQYF
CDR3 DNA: TGTGCCAGCAGCTTAGCGGCCAGCTACACAGATACGCAGTATTTT

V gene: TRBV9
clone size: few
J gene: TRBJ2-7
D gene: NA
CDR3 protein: CASSVEGSGYEQYF
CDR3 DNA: TGTGCCAGCAGCGTAGAAGGCAGCGGCTACGAGCAGTACTTC

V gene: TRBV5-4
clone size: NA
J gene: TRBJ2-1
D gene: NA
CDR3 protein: CANSFQGGGNEQFF
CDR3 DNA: TGTGCCAACAGCTTTCAGGGAGGAGGCAATGAGCAGTTCTTC

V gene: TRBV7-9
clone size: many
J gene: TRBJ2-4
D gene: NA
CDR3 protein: CASSLTSRGDQYF
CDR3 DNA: TGTGCCAGCAGCCTAACCTCCAGGGGCGATCAGTACTTC

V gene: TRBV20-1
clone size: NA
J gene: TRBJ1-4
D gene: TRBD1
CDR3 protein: CSADLGGQGEKLFF
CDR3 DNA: TGCAGTGCTGACCTTGGGGGACAGGGCGAAAAACTGTTTTTT

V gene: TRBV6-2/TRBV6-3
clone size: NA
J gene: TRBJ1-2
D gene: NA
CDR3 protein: CASSYWSGFNYGYTF
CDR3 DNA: TGTGCCAGCAGTTACTGGTCCGGATTTAACTATGGCTACACCTTC

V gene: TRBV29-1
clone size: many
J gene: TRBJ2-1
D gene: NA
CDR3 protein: CSASRDEQFF
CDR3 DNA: TGCAGCGCCAGCCGTGATGAGCAGTTCTTC

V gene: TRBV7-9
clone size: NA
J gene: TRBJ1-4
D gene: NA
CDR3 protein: CASRPGIGELFF
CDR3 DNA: TGTGCCAGCAGACCAGGGATCGGGGAACTGTTTTTT

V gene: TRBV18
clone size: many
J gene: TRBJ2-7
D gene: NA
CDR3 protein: CASSPVSESVQYF
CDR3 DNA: TGTGCCAGCTCACCAGTTTCGGAAAGTGTGCAGTACTTC

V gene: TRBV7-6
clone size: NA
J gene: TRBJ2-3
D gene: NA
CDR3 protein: CASSPDLDTQYF
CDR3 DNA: TGTGCCAGCAGCCCAGATCTAGATACGCAGTATTTT

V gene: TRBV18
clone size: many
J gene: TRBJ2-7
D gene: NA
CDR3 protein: CASSPGTESYEQYF
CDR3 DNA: TGTGCCAGCTCACCCGGGACTGAATCCTACGAGCAGTACTTC

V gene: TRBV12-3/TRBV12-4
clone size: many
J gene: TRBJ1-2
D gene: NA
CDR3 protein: CASSLGQSHYGYTF
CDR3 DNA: TGTGCCAGCAGTTTAGGACAGTCCCACTATGGCTACACCTTC

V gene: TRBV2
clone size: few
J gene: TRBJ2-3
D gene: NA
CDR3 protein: CASSENRLPGTDTQYF
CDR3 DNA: TGTGCCAGCAGTGAAAATAGACTACCAGGCACAGATACGCAGTATTTT

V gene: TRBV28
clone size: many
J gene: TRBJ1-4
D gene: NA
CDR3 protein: CASRGAVETNEKLFF
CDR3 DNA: TGTGCCAGCAGAGGCGCGGTCGAGACTAATGAAAAACTGTTTTTT

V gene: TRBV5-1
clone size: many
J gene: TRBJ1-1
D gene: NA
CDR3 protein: CASSPGPMNTEAFF
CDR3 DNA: TGCGCCAGCAGCCCCGGCCCGATGAACACTGAAGCTTTCTTT

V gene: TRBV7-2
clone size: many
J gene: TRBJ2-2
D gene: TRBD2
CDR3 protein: CASSFSRAGGGNGELFF
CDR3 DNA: TGTGCCAGCAGCTTCTCCCGGGCGGGAGGGGGAAACGGGGAGCTGTTTTTT

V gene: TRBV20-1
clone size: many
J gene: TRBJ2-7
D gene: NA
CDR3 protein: CSASYRTSSYEQYF
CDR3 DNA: TGCAGTGCTAGTTACAGGACATCCTCCTACGAGCAGTACTTC

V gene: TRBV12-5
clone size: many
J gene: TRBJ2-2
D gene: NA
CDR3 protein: CASGTEPNTGELFF
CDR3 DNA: TGTGCTAGTGGCACAGAGCCCAACACCGGGGAGCTGTTTTTT